This TCR beta chain was retrieved from a study of CD8+CD57+ T cells in acquired aplastic anemia. Whole-study context: The sorted CD4+ and CD8+ cells yielded an average around 3.4 ug of DNA. Study-level points and caveats: About 27 CD8+ CDR3 sequences were shared between patients and controls.

This clonotype was seen a few times. Its antigen is undetermined. The junction had 5 bases not matched to a gene; V was cut back by 4 bases and J by 6 bases. Germline V gene lookup returns CDR1 SGHRS and CDR2 YFSETQ. The CDR3 has 14 amino acids. Whoever was chosen for sequencing had shown CD8+CD57+ cell expansion by flow cytometry. Severe acquired aplastic anemia was diagnosed in all patients. The template used for profiling TCR beta VDJ and CDR3 was genomic DNA. TCRdb re-called the reads through MiXCR, storing one row per CDR3 protein. The table lists hundreds of thousands of distinct CDR3 sequences, around 33% of them singletons, with under 0.95% in the top ten.

This rearrangement joins TRBV5-1 to TRBJ2-1; 9 nucleotides align to TRBD2. This TCR derives from a human donor with aplastic anemia. The specimen was sorted CD4+, CD8+, or CD8+CD57+ T cells (not recorded which) from PBMCs. CDR3 protein: CASSQTSGGNEQFF. The DNA of the CDR3 is TGCGCCAGCAGCCAGACTAGCGGTGGCAATGAGCAGTTCTTC.